This record looks at one T cell receptor beta chain sequence and its context. Its cognate antigen is unknown. The CDR3 runs to 17 residues. The germline V gene has CDR1 SGHDN and CDR2 FVKESK. The V and J ends lost 1 base and 1 base respectively, with 16 bases between them. At survey level, the immunoSEQ assay was run in its v3.0 version. Here immunoSEQ multiplex PCR was the method, and the copy in TCRdb shows in-frame clones only, minus some. The table records roughly 30,000 clones, more than 70% of them present only once. Each participant with HIV received care in the United States. This sample stems from a study of long-term antiretroviral therapy in people with HIV. Study-wide points: Pre-ART clonal expansions dominated every time point's repertoire. Controls had broader CDR3 length ranges than HIV repertoires did.

Specimen: unsorted PBMCs, collected 0.8 years after starting antiretroviral therapy. The clonotype comes from a woman in her 30s with HIV. The chain uses TRBV14 and TRBJ1-1; no clear D. In DNA form, the CDR3 reads TGTGCCAGCAGCCAAGTATTGTCGAGAGAGAGGAACACTGAAGCTTTCTTT. It encodes CASSQVLSRERNTEAFF.